Each of the 6 T cell receptor beta chains below was sequenced from the same sample in a study of post-analysis software for immune sequencing data. Unique molecular identifiers were built into the TCR beta cDNA libraries. In TCRdb, the PCR reads were re-called with MiXCR into one record per CDR3 protein. The sample lists about 820,000 distinct CDR3 sequences, approximately 57% seen once, with roughly 4.4% in the top ten. Notes on the study in general: Patients had higher frequencies than controls of five or six TRBV segments, including TRBV5-6, TRBV5-1 and TRBV20-1.

For these TCRs, the target antigens are not known. Material for sequencing was blood. The receptors derive from a girl between 5 and 17 years old with multiple sclerosis.

This clonotype was counted between two and nine times. The chain links TRBV29-1 to TRBJ2-3; no clear D gene. The V end was cut by 7 bases, the J end by 5 bases, with 16 bases between. Germline assignment: CDR1 SQVTM and CDR2 ANQGSEA. This CDR3 is 13 amino acids long. The CDR3 DNA follows: TGCAGCGCCCCAGCCAAGGTTGGAGATACGCAGTATTTT. Its protein product is CSAPAKVGDTQYF.

The chain joins TRBV20-1 to TRBJ1-2; D gene ambiguous. The CDR3 covers 11 residues. Per germline, CDR1 DFQATT and CDR2 SNEGSKA (reference sequence). Trimming took 6 bases from V and 8 from J, leaving 13 bases between them. The CDR3 region is CSAPRPRGYTF. CDR3 nucleotides: TGCAGTGCCCCGCGACCAAGGGGCTACACCTTC.

Concerning this clonotype: The junction departs from germline at one end; a sequencing error may be responsible. The V gene is TRBV15, the J gene TRBJ1-1; 7 bases align to TRBD1. CDR3 length: 14 residues. Germline CDR1 and CDR2: LNHNV and YYDKDF (reference sequence). In DNA form, the CDR3 reads TGTGCCACCACCAGACAGGGAATGAACACTGAAGCTTTCTTT. Translated: CATTRQGMNTEAFF.

The chain is built from TRBV5-1 and TRBJ2-5, with TRBD1 as a possible D gene (6 bases). The CDR3 is 15 residues long. Trimming shortened V by 5 bases and J by 0 bases, and 14 bases separated the two germline ends. Germline V gene lookup returns CDR1 SGHRS and CDR2 YFSETQ. Here the CDR3 DNA reads TGCGCCAGCAGGACGGACAGATACTACCAAGAGACCCAGTACTTC. Its translation: CASRTDRYYQETQYF. Together with reference TRBV5-1 and TRBJ2-5, the CDR3 gives the full variable domain: KAGVTQTPRYLIKTRGQQVTLSCSPISGHRSVSWYQQTPGQGLQFLFEYFSETQRNKGNFPGRFSGRQFSNSRSEMNVSTLELGDSALYLCASRTDRYYQETQYFGPGTRLLVL.

This CDR3 is CASRNRATWTQYF. DNA of the CDR3: TGTGCCAGCAGGAACAGGGCCACGTGGACGCAGTATTTT. The chain carries TRBV2 and TRBJ2-3, with D maybe TRBD1 (6 bases). The length of the CDR3 is 13 residues. Germline lookup yields CDR1 SNHLY and CDR2 FYNNEI. The V end lost 6 bases, the J end lost 9 bases, and 16 bases lay between the germline ends.

The chain has TRBV10-2 and TRBJ2-5, with 11 positions matching TRBD2. Germline CDR1 reads WSHSY; CDR2 reads SAAADI. V lost 0 bases to trimming and J lost 5 bases; unmatched junction nucleotides: 5. The CDR3 has 16 residues. This CDR3 reads CASSESGSGREETQYF. The CDR3 DNA sequence: TGCGCCAGCAGTGAGTCCGGTAGCGGGAGGGAGGAGACCCAGTACTTC.